The present T cell receptor (beta chain) was sequenced within a study of blood T cell repertoires in COVID-19. The CDR3 contains 13 residues. V dropped 8 bases and J dropped 15; count of bases not matched to a gene: 11. Using immunoSEQ multiplex PCR, the repertoire was profiled, and TCRdb retains in-frame clones only, with some absent. The sample carries fewer than 95,000 clones, just over 85% recorded once. Specimen: peripheral blood. The chain joins TRBV12-3 or TRBV12-4 to TRBJ2-1; 12 bases are a match to TRBD2. The TCR sequence derives from a woman older than 75 with acute or convalescent COVID-19. CDR3 sequence reads: CASRLAGVEGLFF. The CDR3 DNA reads TGTGCCAGCCGACTAGCGGGGGTCGAGGGACTGTTCTTC.